The clone carrying this TCR beta chain is labeled medium-sized. Antigen: not known. From germline, CDR1 is MNHEY and CDR2 SMNVEV (reference sequence). Trimming stripped 1 base from V and 2 bases from J, with 8 bases between. The CDR3 runs 14 residues. This sample was taken from a study of T cells in localized non-small cell lung cancer. Only in-frame clones appear in the TCRdb table, and some are missing; sequencing was by immunoSEQ multiplex PCR. The sample shows some 30,000 clones, roughly 80% of them seen only once. The study, taken as a whole, reports: Heterogeneity remains possible, as sequencing covered one tumor region only.

The sequence came from a male donor at least 60 years old with stage II squamous cell lung carcinoma. The specimen was peripheral blood, collected before any cancer treatment. The chain combines TRBV27 with TRBJ2-5; D not resolved. The CDR3: CASSLLGAQETQYF. The CDR3 DNA reads TGTGCCAGCAGTTTATTGGGTGCGCAAGAGACCCAGTACTTC.